The sequence of this T cell receptor beta chain was determined in a study of blood T cell repertoires in COVID-19. In the original processing: For nucleated cells, counts were estimated from reference gene primer amplification. Sequenced by immunoSEQ multiplex PCR; TCRdb stores in-frame clones only, minus some. The V and J calls and clone size were taken over from that table, and D and trimming were inferred from the DNA. The sample contains fewer than 140,000 clones, about two thirds of which appear only once. The CDR3 contains 14 residues. The TCR sequence derives from a human donor with acute or convalescent COVID-19. The donor label of this sample is uncertain. The chain couples TRBV12-1 to TRBJ2-7; the table's D call TRBD2 went unverified against the DNA. TRBV12-1 is labeled a pseudogene. Specimen: peripheral blood. CDR3 DNA sequence: TGTGCCAGCACCCCTCCACCGGGGGCCTACGAGCAGTACGTC. This gives the protein CASTPPPGAYEQYV.